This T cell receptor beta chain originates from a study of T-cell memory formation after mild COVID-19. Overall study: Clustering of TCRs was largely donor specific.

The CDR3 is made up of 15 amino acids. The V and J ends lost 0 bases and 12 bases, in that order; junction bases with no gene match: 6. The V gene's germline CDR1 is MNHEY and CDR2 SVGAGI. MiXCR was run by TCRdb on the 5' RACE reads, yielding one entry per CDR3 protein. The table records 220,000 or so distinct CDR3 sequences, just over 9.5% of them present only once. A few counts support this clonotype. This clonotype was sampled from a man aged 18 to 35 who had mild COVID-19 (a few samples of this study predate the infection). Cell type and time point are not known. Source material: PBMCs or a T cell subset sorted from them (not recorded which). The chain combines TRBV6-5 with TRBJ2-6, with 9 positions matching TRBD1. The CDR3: CASSYSKQGAIVLTF. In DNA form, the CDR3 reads TGTGCCAGCAGTTACTCGAAACAGGGGGCGATCGTCCTGACTTTC.